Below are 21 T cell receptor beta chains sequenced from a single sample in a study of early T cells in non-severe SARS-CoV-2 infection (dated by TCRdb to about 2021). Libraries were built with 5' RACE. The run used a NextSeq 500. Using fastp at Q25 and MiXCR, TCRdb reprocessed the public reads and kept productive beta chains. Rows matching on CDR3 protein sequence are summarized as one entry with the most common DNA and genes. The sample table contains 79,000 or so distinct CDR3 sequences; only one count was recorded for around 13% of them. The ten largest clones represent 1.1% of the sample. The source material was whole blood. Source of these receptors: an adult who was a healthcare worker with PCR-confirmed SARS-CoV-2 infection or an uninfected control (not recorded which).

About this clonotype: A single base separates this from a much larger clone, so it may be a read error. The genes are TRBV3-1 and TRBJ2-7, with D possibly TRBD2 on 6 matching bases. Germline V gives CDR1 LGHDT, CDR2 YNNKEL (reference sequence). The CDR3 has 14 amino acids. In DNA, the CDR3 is TGTGCCAGCAGCCAACGGGGGAGCTCCTACGAGCAGTGCTTC. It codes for CASSQRGSSYEQCF.

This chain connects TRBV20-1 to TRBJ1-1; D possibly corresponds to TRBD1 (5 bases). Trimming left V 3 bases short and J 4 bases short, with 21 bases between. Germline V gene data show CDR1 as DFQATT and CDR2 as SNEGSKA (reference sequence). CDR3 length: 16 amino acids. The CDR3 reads CSARDGSGWGSTEAFF. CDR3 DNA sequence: TGCAGTGCTAGGGACGGGTCAGGATGGGGGAGCACTGAAGCTTTCTTT.

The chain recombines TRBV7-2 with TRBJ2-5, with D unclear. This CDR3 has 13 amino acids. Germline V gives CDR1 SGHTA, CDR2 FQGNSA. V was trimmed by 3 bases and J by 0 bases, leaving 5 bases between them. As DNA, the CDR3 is TGTGCCAGCAGCTTGACATACCAAGAGACCCAGTACTTC. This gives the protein CASSLTYQETQYF.

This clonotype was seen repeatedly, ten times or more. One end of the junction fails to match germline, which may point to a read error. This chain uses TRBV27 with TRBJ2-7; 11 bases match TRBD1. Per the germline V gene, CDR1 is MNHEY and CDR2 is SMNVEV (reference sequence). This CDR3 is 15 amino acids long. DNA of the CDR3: TGTGCCACCAGTAGGTCGGACAGGGGGCGCGTCGAGCAGTACTTC. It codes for CATSRSDRGRVEQYF.

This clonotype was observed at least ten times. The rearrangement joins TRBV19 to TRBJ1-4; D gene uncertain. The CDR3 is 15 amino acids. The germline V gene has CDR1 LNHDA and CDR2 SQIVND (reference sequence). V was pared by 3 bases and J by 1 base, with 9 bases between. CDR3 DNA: TGTGCCAGTAGTATGGACGGGAGAACTAATGAAAAACTGTTTTTT. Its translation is CASSMDGRTNEKLFF.

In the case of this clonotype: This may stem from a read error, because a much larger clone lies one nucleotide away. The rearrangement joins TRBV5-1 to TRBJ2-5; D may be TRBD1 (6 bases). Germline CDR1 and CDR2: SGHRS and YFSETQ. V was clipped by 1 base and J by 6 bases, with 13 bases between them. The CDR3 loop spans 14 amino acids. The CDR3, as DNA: TGCGCCAGCAGCTTGCTCCCAGGGGAAAAGACCCAGTACTTC. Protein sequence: CASSLLPGEKTQYF.

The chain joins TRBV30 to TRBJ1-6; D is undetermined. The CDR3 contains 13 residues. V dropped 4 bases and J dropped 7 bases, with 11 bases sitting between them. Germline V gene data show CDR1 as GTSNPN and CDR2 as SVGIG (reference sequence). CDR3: CAWNKGGNSPLHF. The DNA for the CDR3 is TGTGCCTGGAATAAGGGTGGAAATTCACCCCTCCACTTT.

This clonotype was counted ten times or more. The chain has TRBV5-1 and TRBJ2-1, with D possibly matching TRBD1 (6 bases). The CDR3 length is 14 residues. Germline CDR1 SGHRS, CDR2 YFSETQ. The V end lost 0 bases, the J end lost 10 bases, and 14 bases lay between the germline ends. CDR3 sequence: CASSLGIHQGEQFF. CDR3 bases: TGCGCCAGCAGCTTGGGGATACATCAGGGGGAGCAGTTCTTC.

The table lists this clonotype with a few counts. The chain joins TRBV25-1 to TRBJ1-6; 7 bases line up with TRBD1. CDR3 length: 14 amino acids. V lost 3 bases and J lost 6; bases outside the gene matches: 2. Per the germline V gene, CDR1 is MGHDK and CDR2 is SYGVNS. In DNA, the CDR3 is TGTGCCAGCAGTGAGGACAGGTTTAATTCACCCCTCCACTTT. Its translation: CASSEDRFNSPLHF.

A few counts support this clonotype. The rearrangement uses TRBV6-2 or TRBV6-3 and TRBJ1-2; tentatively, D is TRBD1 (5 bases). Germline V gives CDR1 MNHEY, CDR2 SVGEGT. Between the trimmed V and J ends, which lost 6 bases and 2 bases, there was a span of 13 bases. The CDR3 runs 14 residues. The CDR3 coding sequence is TGTGCCAGCAGCCGCGGGACGGGAAACTATGGCTACACCTTC. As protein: CASSRGTGNYGYTF.

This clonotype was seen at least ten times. The CDR3 loop is CASSRLAGSQETQYF. Written as DNA, the CDR3 is TGTGCCAGCAGCCGACTAGCGGGGTCCCAAGAGACCCAGTACTTC. This chain links TRBV7-6 with TRBJ2-5, with 11 positions matching TRBD2. Germline V gene lookup returns CDR1 SGHVS and CDR2 FNYEAQ. CDR3 size: 15 residues. V shed 5 bases, J shed 1 base, and the junction held 3 bases outside the gene matches.

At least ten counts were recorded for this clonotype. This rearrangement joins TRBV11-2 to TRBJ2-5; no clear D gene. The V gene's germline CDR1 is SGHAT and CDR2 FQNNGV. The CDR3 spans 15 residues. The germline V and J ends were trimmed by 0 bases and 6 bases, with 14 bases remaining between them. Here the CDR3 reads CASSLEFDPGQTQYF. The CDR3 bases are TGTGCCAGCAGCTTAGAGTTTGACCCTGGCCAGACCCAGTACTTC. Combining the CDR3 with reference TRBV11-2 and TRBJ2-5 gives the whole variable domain EAGVAQSPRYKIIEKRQSVAFWCNPISGHATLYWYQQILGQGPKLLIQFQNNGVVDDSQLPKDRFSAERLKGVDSTLKIQPAKLEDSAVYLCASSLEFDPGQTQYFGPGTRLLVL.

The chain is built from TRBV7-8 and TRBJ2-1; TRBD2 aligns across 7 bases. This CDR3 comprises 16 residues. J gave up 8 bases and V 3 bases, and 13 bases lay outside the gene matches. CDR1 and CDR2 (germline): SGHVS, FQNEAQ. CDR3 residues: CASSFKRSRTRHEQFF. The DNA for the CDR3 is TGTGCCAGCAGCTTCAAGCGAAGTCGGACTAGGCATGAGCAGTTCTTC.

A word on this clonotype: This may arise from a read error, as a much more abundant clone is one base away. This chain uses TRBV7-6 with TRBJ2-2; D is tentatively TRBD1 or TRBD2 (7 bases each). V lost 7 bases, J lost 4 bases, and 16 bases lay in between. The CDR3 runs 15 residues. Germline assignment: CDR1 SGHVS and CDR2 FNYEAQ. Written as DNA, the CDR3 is TGTGCCAGCAACCCAGGGGGAGGGTCCACCGGGGAGCTGTTTTTT. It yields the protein CASNPGGGSTGELFF.

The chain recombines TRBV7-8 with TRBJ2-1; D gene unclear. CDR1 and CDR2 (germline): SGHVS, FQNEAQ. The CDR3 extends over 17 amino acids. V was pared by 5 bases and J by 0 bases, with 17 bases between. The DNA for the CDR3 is TGTGCCAGCAGCCCCTCTTCAGTCAGGAGCTCCTACAATGAGCAGTTCTTC. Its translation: CASSPSSVRSSYNEQFF.

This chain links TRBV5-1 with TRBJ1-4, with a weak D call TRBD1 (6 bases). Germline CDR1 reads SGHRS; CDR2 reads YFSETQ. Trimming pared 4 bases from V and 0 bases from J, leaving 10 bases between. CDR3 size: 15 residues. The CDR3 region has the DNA TGCGCCAGCAGCCCGGGGGCCGCAACTAATGAAAAACTGTTTTTT. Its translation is CASSPGAATNEKLFF.

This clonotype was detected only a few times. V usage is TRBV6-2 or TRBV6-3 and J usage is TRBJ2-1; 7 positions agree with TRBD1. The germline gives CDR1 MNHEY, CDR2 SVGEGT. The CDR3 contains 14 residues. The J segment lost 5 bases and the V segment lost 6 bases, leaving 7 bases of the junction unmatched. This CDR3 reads CASRLQGIHNEQFF. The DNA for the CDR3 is TGTGCCAGCAGACTACAGGGGATCCACAATGAGCAGTTCTTC.

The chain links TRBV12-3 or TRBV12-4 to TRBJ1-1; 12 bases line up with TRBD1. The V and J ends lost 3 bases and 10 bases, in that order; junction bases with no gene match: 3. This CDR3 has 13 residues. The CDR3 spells CASSFGDRGRAFF. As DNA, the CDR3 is TGTGCCAGCAGTTTCGGGGACAGGGGGCGAGCTTTCTTT.

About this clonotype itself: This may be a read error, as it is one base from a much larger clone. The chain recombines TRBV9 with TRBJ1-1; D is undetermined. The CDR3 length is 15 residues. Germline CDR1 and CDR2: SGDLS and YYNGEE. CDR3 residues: CVSSVGQHRGTEAFF. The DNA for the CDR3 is TGTGTCAGCAGCGTAGGGCAGCACAGAGGCACTGAAGCTTTCTTT.

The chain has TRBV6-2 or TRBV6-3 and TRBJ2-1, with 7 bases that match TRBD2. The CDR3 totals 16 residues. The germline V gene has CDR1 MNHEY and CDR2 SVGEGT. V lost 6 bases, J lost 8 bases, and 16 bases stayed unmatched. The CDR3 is CASSRSLAGESDEQFF. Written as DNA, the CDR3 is TGTGCCAGCAGCCGTTCACTGGCGGGAGAGAGCGATGAGCAGTTCTTC.

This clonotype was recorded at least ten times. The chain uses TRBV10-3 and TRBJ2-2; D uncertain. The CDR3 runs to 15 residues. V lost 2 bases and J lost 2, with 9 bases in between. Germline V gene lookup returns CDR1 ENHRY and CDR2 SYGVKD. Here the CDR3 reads CAISETDKNTGELFF. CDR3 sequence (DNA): TGTGCCATCAGTGAGACCGACAAAAACACCGGGGAGCTGTTTTTT.